A single sample gave rise to the 16 T cell receptor beta chains below, sequenced in a study of OX40 agonist ivuxolimab in advanced cancers. The repertoire was sequenced with immunoSEQ multiplex PCR; TCRdb's copy has only in-frame clones and lacks some. The table lists 60,000 to 75,000 clones, around 86% of them singletons. The material was CD4+ or CD8+ T cells sorted from blood, obtained in a trial of the OX40 agonist ivuxolimab. The receptors derive from an adult with an advanced solid tumor such as melanoma, head and neck, liver or kidney cancer.

This sequence joins TRBV19 and TRBJ2-5, with D maybe TRBD2 (6 bases). Germline CDR1 is LNHDA and CDR2 is SQIVND (reference sequence). Trimming shortened V by 2 bases and J by 4 bases, and 23 bases separated the two germline ends. The CDR3 is made up of 18 amino acids. In DNA, the CDR3 is TGTGCCAGTAGTATAATATTAGGAGCGGGCCCCCGAGGAGAGACCCAGTACTTC. Protein: CASSIILGAGPRGETQYF.

J is TRBJ1-2 and V is TRBV5-6; TRBD1 is a possible D gene (6 bases). CDR3 length: 13 residues. The germline V and J ends were trimmed by 4 bases and 2 bases, with 9 bases remaining between them. Per the germline V gene, CDR1 is SGHDT and CDR2 is YYEEEE. DNA of the CDR3: TGTGCCAGCAGCACGGGACAAAACTATGGCTACACCTTC. Translated: CASSTGQNYGYTF. Full variable domain (outside the CDR3, taken from reference TRBV5-6 and TRBJ1-2): DAGVTQSPTHLIKTRGQQVTLRCSPKSGHDTVSWYQQALGQGPQFIFQYYEEEERQRGNFPDRFSGHQFPNYSSELNVNALLLGDSALYLCASSTGQNYGYTFGSGTRLTVV.

The CDR3 coding sequence is TGCGCCAGCAGCCCAACCGGGGGGAATCAGCCCCAGCATTTT. This gives the protein CASSPTGGNQPQHF. The chain couples TRBV5-1 to TRBJ1-5, with D tentatively TRBD1 (5 bases). The CDR3 has 14 amino acids. The V and J ends lost 4 bases and 4 bases respectively, with 12 bases between them. Germline-derived CDR1 and CDR2 are SGHRS and YFSETQ.

Here the CDR3 reads CASSLLRLTEAFF. Written as DNA, the CDR3 is TGTGCCAGCAGCTTATTGCGTTTAACTGAAGCTTTCTTT. V gene TRBV7-3 combines with J gene TRBJ1-1, with D unresolved. Trimming removed 2 bases from V and 5 bases from J, with 9 bases in between. Germline-derived CDR1 and CDR2 are SGHTA and FQGTGA. The CDR3 is made up of 13 amino acids.

This sequence joins TRBV21-1 and TRBJ1-1. TRBV21-1 is annotated as a pseudogene. CDR3 size: 13 residues. The CDR3 nucleotides are TGTGCCAGCAGCAGGGGGGGGAACACTGAAGCTTTCTTT. Encoded protein: CASSRGGNTEAFF.

The rearrangement links TRBV19 to TRBJ2-2; D call uncertain. Germline CDR1 is LNHDA and CDR2 is SQIVND (reference sequence). This CDR3 has 14 amino acids. V shed 3 bases and J shed 0 bases, with 5 bases lying between them. The CDR3 sequence is CASSIRANTGELFF. The CDR3 coding sequence is TGTGCCAGTAGTATCCGCGCGAACACCGGGGAGCTGTTTTTT.

The V call is TRBV11-2, the J call TRBJ1-5, with D unresolved. Germline-derived CDR1 and CDR2 are SGHAT and FQNNGV. CDR3 length: 13 amino acids. Trimming took 4 bases from V and 3 from J, leaving 7 bases between them. The CDR3 here is CASSYRTNQPQHF. The CDR3 DNA reads TGTGCCAGCAGCTACCGGACCAATCAGCCCCAGCATTTT.

This clone appeared a few times. The chain links TRBV6-5 to TRBJ1-1, with 9 bases fitting TRBD1. There are 13 residues in the CDR3. Germline CDR1 MNHEY, CDR2 SVGAGI. With 6 bases clipped from V and 5 bases from J, the junction kept 4 bases outside the gene matches. The CDR3 bases are TGTGCCAGCAGAGGGACAGGGAAAACTGAAGCTTTCTTT. This gives the protein CASRGTGKTEAFF.

V is TRBV7-8 and J is TRBJ1-5; D ambiguous. The CDR3 runs 15 residues. The ends were cut back, 5 bases at V and 5 bases at J, with 16 bases in the middle. CDR1 is SGHVS, CDR2 FQNEAQ, per germline. The CDR3 DNA is TGTGCCAGCAGCCCCCGGTGGCAGACTGATCAGCCCCAGCATTTT. Translation: CASSPRWQTDQPQHF.

This sequence joins TRBV5-4 and TRBJ2-7; weak D call: TRBD1 (7 bases). There are 13 residues in the CDR3. The germline CDR1 and CDR2 sequences are SGHNT and YYREEE (reference sequence). Deletions cut 5 bases from V and 6 bases from J, with 15 bases between. The CDR3 DNA is TGTGCCAGCAGTGTTCAGGGGGGAGGCGAGCAGTACTTC. This translates into CASSVQGGGEQYF.

The chain employs TRBV5-1 and TRBJ1-2; 12 bases match TRBD1. The CDR3 is 15 residues long. Per the germline V gene, CDR1 is SGHRS and CDR2 is YFSETQ. J gave up 3 bases and V 2 bases, and 2 bases lay outside the gene matches. CDR3 sequence (DNA): TGCGCCAGCAGCTTTGGGACAGGGGGCGACTATGGCTACACCTTC. This encodes CASSFGTGGDYGYTF.

The chain uses TRBV5-6 and TRBJ1-1, with D possibly being TRBD1 (5 bases). Trimming removed 5 bases from V and 1 base from J, with 12 bases in between. This CDR3 has 14 amino acids. Germline V gene lookup returns CDR1 SGHDT and CDR2 YYEEEE. CDR3 nucleotide sequence: TGTGCCAGCAGGTCGGGACGCCGGAACACTGAAGCTTTCTTT. Its translation: CASRSGRRNTEAFF.

The V and J genes are TRBV15 and TRBJ1-5, with no clear D. Germline CDR1 and CDR2: LNHNV and YYDKDF (reference sequence). There are 14 residues in the CDR3. With 1 base removed from V and 4 bases from J, the gap between germline ends came to 8 bases. CDR3 amino acids: CATSRGLVNQPQHF. CDR3 sequence (DNA): TGTGCCACCAGCAGAGGGCTGGTGAATCAGCCCCAGCATTTT.

The chain recombines TRBV28 with TRBJ1-1, with D tentatively TRBD1 (5 bases). This CDR3 is built from 11 residues. Germline CDR1 MDHEN, CDR2 SYDVKM. Trimming removed 10 bases at V and 4 bases at J, with 10 bases between. The CDR3: CAIDGGTEAFF. CDR3 sequence (DNA): TGTGCCATAGACGGGGGCACTGAAGCTTTCTTT.

This clone occurred a few times. This sequence joins TRBV6-5 and TRBJ2-3; possibly TRBD1 for D (8 bases). V dropped 6 bases and J dropped 2 bases, with 15 bases sitting between them. The CDR3 covers 15 residues. Germline V gene data show CDR1 as MNHEY and CDR2 as SVGAGI. The CDR3 DNA sequence: TGTGCCAGCAGCAAACAGGGGGGGATCACAGATACGCAGTATTTT. Translation: CASSKQGGITDTQYF.

The V call is TRBV6-4, the J call TRBJ2-1; 11 positions match TRBD1. V shed 8 bases and J 6 bases; nucleotides not matched to a gene: 6. Per the germline V gene, CDR1 is MRHNA and CDR2 is SNTAGT. This CDR3 has 14 residues. Written as DNA, the CDR3 is TGTGCCAGCGCCGGGACAGGGGGAAGCAATGAGCAGTTCTTC. Amino acids: CASAGTGGSNEQFF.